This TCR beta chain was sequenced in a study of blood T cell repertoires in COVID-19 (dated by TCRdb to 2018 to 2020). With respect to the entire study: Collaborator samples came from the United States, Italy and Spain and covered acute and convalescent phases of COVID-19. The material from the prospective study consisted of cDNA or gDNA derived from T cells, B-cell-depleted T cells, or PBMCs. Subjects who had been exposed to COVID-19, were actively infected with it, or had recovered from it provided the deeply sampled blood TCRbeta repertoires that made up the dataset. The repertoires were released in a freely available public database intended as a resource for research on the immune response to SARS-CoV-2. Samples came from the ongoing ImmuneRACE study (first 160 participants) plus 1,254 subjects from 6 global collaborators. Sample metadata almost always included a de-identified subject ID, COVID-19 status, age in years and sex. HLA class I and class II types, where available, came from metadata supplied by the sample provider rather than from assay-based typing.

The research as a whole found: How much clinical and demographic metadata was included differed by source and by participant, and the metadata was provided uncurated.

TCRbeta CDR3 regions were amplified from genomic DNA using the immunoSEQ Assay, a bias-controlled multiplex PCR. As for the authors' bioinformatics: The number of nucleated cells in each sample was estimated by amplification of reference gene primers within the assay. To quantify the absolute abundance of each unique TCRbeta CDR3 rearrangement, sequence reads were collapsed and filtered. For each sample, productive Simpson clonality was calculated by taking the square root of Simpson's diversity index across productive rearrangements. TCRdb retrieved this table from immuneACCESS and kept in-frame rearrangements only. Not all clones are present; in checked studies, unresolved V genes account for under half, and no reason is known for the remainder. D and trimming come from the DNA, and the V and J calls and clone size come from that table. The sample table holds more than 250,000 clones, of which around 87% were seen once. Under 5.5% of the sample belongs to the ten largest clones.

On this clone: Which antigen it targets is not known. Base qualities are not recorded, but no much larger clone differs from it by a single base.

Enrolling through a virtual design, the prospective study's participants ranged in age from roughly 18 to 100 years and lived across roughly 23 United States geographic areas. Cohort assignment in the prospective study relied on participant-reported clinical history from a screening survey and a study questionnaire. Recovered participants in ImmuneRACE Cohort 3 were defined by two consecutive negative NP/OP PCR tests, clearance by a healthcare professional, or resolution of symptoms. In the prospective study, mobile phlebotomists collected whole blood, serum and a nasopharyngeal or oropharyngeal swab from each participant. Prospective study participants could optionally give additional blood draws and questionnaires over a 2-month period. Blood samples from the prospective study were shipped frozen or at room temperature prior to DNA extraction. The CDR1 and CDR2 encoded by the germline V gene are SGDLS and YYNGEE. V drops 0 bases and J drops 2 bases, leaving 14 bases in between. The cysteine opens and the phenylalanine closes a CDR3 of 16 amino acids. The DNA shown is the 48-base CDR3, in frame from base 1.

This chain is built from TRBV9 and TRBJ1-2; TRBD1 is a weak D gene call, 6 bases matching. Sequenced sample: PBMCs or T cells enriched from blood (not recorded which). This sequence was found in a woman in her 30s who had recovered from COVID-19. The DNA sequence is as follows: TGTGCCAGCAGCGTAGCCAGGGGATCCCGAAACTATGGCTACACCTTC. Translation gives CASSVARGSRNYGYTF.